This T cell receptor beta chain stems from a study of blood T cell repertoires in COVID-19. About the study: The origin of the acute and convalescent COVID-19 samples was the United States, Italy and Spain.

This CDR3 contains 13 residues. The ends lost 7 bases at V and 7 bases at J; junction bases unmatched: 10. Germline V CDR1 and CDR2: MDHEN, SYDVKM. TCRdb keeps only in-frame clones here, not all; method: immunoSEQ multiplex PCR. The repertoire holds 450,000 or so clones, with less than 95% as singletons. Participants were aged about 18 to 100 years from approximately 24 US areas. Each participant's cohort was designated according to participant-reported clinical history. This clone occurred a few times. The material sequenced was PBMCs or T cells enriched from blood (not recorded which). The chain combines TRBV28 with TRBJ2-7; 7 positions agree with TRBD2. This TCR derives from a man aged 18 to 29 who had recovered from COVID-19. CDR3 nucleotides: TGTGCCAGCACCCCGAATCCGGGGGGTGAGCAGTACTTC. This sequence encodes CASTPNPGGEQYF.